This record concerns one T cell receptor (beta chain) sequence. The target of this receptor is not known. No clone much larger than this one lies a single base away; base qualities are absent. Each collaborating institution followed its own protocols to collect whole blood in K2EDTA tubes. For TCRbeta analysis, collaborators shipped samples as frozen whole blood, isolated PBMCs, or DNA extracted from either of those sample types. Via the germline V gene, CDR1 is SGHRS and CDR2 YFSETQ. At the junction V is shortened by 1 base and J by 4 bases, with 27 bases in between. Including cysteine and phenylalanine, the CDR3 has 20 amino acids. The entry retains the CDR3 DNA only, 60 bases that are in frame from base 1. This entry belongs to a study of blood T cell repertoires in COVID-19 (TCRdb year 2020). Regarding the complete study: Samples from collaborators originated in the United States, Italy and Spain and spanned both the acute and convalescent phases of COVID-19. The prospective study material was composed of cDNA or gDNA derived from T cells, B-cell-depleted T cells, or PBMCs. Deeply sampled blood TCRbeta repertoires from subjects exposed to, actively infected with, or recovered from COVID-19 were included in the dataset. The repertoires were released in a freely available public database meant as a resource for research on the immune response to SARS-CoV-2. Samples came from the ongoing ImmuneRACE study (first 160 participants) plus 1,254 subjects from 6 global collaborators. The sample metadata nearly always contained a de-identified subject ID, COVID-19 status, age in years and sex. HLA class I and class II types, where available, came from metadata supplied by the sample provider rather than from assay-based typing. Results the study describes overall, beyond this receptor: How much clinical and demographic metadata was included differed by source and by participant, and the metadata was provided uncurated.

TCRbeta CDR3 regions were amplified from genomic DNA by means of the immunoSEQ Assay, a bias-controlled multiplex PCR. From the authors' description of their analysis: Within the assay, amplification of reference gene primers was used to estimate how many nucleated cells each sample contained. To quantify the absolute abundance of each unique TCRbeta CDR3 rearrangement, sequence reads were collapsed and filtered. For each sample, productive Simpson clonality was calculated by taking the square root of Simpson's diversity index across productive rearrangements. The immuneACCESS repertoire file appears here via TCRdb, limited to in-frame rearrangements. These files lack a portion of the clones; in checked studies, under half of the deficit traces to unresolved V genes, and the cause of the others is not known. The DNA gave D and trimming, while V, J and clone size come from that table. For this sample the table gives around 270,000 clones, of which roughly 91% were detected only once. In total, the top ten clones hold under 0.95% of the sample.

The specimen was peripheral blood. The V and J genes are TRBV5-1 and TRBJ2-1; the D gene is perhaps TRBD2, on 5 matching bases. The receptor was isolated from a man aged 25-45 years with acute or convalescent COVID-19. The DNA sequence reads TGCGCCAGCAGCTTGAGTAGTTTTGCGGTCAGAGAGAGGGAGTACAATGAGCAGTTCTTC. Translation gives CASSLSSFAVREREYNEQFF. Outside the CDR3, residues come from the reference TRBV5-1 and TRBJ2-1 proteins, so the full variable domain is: KAGVTQTPRYLIKTRGQQVTLSCSPISGHRSVSWYQQTPGQGLQFLFEYFSETQRNKGNFPGRFSGRQFSNSRSEMNVSTLELGDSALYLCASSLSSFAVREREYNEQFFGPGTRLTVL.